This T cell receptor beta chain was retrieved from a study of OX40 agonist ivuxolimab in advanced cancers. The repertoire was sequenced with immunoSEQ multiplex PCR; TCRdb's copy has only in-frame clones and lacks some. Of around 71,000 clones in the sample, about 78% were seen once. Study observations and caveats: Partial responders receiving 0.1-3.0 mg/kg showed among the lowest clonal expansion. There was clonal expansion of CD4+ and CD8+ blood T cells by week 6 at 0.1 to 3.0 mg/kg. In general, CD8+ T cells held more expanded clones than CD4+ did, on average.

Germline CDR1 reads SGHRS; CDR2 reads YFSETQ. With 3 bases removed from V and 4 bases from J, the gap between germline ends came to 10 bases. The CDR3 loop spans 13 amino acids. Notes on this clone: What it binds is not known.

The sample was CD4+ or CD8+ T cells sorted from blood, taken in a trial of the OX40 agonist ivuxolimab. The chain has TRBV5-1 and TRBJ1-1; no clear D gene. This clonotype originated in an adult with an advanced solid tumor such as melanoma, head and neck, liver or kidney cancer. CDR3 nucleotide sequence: TGCGCCAGCAGCTCGGGTCCCGGCACTGAAGCTTTCTTT. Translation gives CASSSGPGTEAFF.